These T cell receptor beta chains were read from a single sample in a study of siplizumab effects on memory and regulatory T cells. Measured with immunoSEQ multiplex PCR; TCRdb has only the in-frame clones, and not every one. The table includes some 99,000 clones, approximately 90% detected once. The sequencing input was Tregs sorted from blood. Receptors originate from a human donor in good health. Both conserved end residues are part of each CDR3. D genes are given only for firm matches. Part of the rows lack a size; the others show once, few, many or a class for expanded clones.

j_call: TRBJ2-3
clone_size: -
v_call: TRBV12-5
d_call: -
cdr3_aa: CASGLVPGDTQYF
cdr3_nt: TGTGCTAGTGGTTTGGTTCCGGGGGATACGCAGTATTTT

j_call: TRBJ2-1
clone_size: once
v_call: TRBV6-5
d_call: TRBD1
cdr3_aa: CASSYGTGGDNQFF
cdr3_nt: TGTGCCAGCAGTTACGGGACAGGGGGCGACAACCAGTTCTTC

j_call: TRBJ2-7
clone_size: -
v_call: TRBV2
d_call: -
cdr3_aa: CASGAGDYEQYF
cdr3_nt: TGTGCCAGCGGGGCAGGAGACTACGAGCAGTACTTC

j_call: TRBJ2-7
clone_size: -
v_call: TRBV6-1
d_call: TRBD1
cdr3_aa: CASSEVDRGTYEQYF
cdr3_nt: TGTGCCAGCAGTGAAGTCGACAGGGGAACCTACGAGCAGTACTTC

j_call: TRBJ2-5
clone_size: -
v_call: TRBV6-6
d_call: -
cdr3_aa: CASSYMGTETQYF
cdr3_nt: TGTGCCAGCAGTTACATGGGGACGGAGACCCAGTACTTC

j_call: TRBJ1-1
clone_size: -
v_call: TRBV18
d_call: TRBD1
cdr3_aa: CASRITGTGIPTEAFF
cdr3_nt: TGTGCCAGCCGCATAACCGGGACAGGGATTCCCACTGAAGCTTTCTTT

j_call: TRBJ2-5
clone_size: -
v_call: TRBV5-1
d_call: TRBD2
cdr3_aa: CASSPRGVETQYF
cdr3_nt: TGCGCCAGCAGCCCCCGGGGGGTAGAGACCCAGTACTTC

j_call: TRBJ1-3
clone_size: -
v_call: TRBV18
d_call: -
cdr3_aa: CASSPDLGNTIYF
cdr3_nt: TGTGCCAGCTCACCTGACTTGGGAAACACCATATATTTT

j_call: TRBJ1-1
clone_size: once
v_call: TRBV2
d_call: -
cdr3_aa: CASRQGQLNTEAFF
cdr3_nt: TGTGCCAGCAGACAAGGACAGCTTAACACTGAAGCTTTCTTT

j_call: TRBJ1-3
clone_size: -
v_call: TRBV5-6
d_call: -
cdr3_aa: CASSFWRGGRNTIYF
cdr3_nt: TGTGCCAGCAGCTTTTGGCGGGGCGGCAGAAACACCATATATTTT

j_call: TRBJ2-7
clone_size: -
v_call: TRBV5-6
d_call: -
cdr3_aa: CASSLWLQRVEQYF
cdr3_nt: TGTGCCAGCAGCTTGTGGCTACAGAGGGTCGAGCAGTACTTC

j_call: TRBJ1-5
clone_size: -
v_call: TRBV7-8
d_call: -
cdr3_aa: CASSLEGRSNQPQHF
cdr3_nt: TGTGCCAGCAGCTTAGAGGGACGGAGCAATCAGCCCCAGCATTTT

j_call: TRBJ2-3
clone_size: -
v_call: TRBV6-5
d_call: -
cdr3_aa: CASSPGLASTDTQYF
cdr3_nt: TGTGCCAGCAGCCCAGGCCTTGCTAGCACAGATACGCAGTATTTT

j_call: TRBJ2-7
clone_size: -
v_call: TRBV11-3
d_call: -
cdr3_aa: CASSLDRAKVSYEQYF
cdr3_nt: TGTGCCAGCAGCTTAGACAGGGCAAAGGTATCCTACGAGCAGTACTTC

j_call: TRBJ1-2
clone_size: -
v_call: TRBV5-4
d_call: -
cdr3_aa: CASSRGTLYGYTF
cdr3_nt: TGTGCCAGCAGCCGCGGGACACTCTATGGCTACACCTTC

j_call: TRBJ1-1
clone_size: -
v_call: TRBV6-5
d_call: -
cdr3_aa: CASRSGGTEAFF
cdr3_nt: TGTGCCAGCAGGTCCGGGGGAACTGAAGCTTTCTTT

j_call: TRBJ2-1
clone_size: -
v_call: TRBV19
d_call: -
cdr3_aa: CASSMSRVGNEQFF
cdr3_nt: TGTGCCAGTAGTATGAGTAGGGTAGGCAATGAGCAGTTCTTC

j_call: TRBJ2-3
clone_size: -
v_call: TRBV4-1
d_call: TRBD2
cdr3_aa: CASSQTGGYHGDTQYF
cdr3_nt: TGCGCCAGCAGCCAGACGGGGGGATATCACGGAGATACGCAGTATTTT

j_call: TRBJ2-1
clone_size: -
v_call: TRBV30
d_call: TRBD2
cdr3_aa: CAWSVLAGGPNFF
cdr3_nt: TGTGCCTGGAGTGTACTAGCGGGAGGGCCTAACTTCTTC

j_call: TRBJ2-5
clone_size: -
v_call: TRBV7-2
d_call: TRBD2
cdr3_aa: CASSSQIAGRSETQYF
cdr3_nt: TGTGCCAGCAGCTCGCAGATAGCGGGGAGGTCAGAGACCCAGTACTTC

j_call: TRBJ1-6
clone_size: -
v_call: TRBV19
d_call: TRBD1
cdr3_aa: CATAGTGVSPLHF
cdr3_nt: TGTGCCACCGCCGGGACAGGGGTCTCACCCCTCCACTTT

j_call: TRBJ1-2
clone_size: -
v_call: TRBV5-1
d_call: -
cdr3_aa: CASSDSERGGYGYTF
cdr3_nt: TGCGCCAGCAGCGACAGTGAGCGTGGGGGCTATGGCTACACCTTC

j_call: TRBJ1-1
clone_size: -
v_call: TRBV4-1
d_call: -
cdr3_aa: CASSPYPYANTEAFF
cdr3_nt: TGCGCCAGCAGCCCATACCCCTATGCGAACACTGAAGCTTTCTTT

j_call: TRBJ1-1
clone_size: -
v_call: TRBV5-1
d_call: -
cdr3_aa: CASRGDGGEAFF
cdr3_nt: TGCGCCAGCAGAGGAGACGGGGGTGAAGCTTTCTTT

j_call: TRBJ1-1
clone_size: -
v_call: TRBV10-3
d_call: TRBD1
cdr3_aa: CAARGQMNTEAFF
cdr3_nt: TGTGCCGCACGGGGACAGATGAACACTGAAGCTTTCTTT

j_call: TRBJ1-1
clone_size: -
v_call: TRBV6-4
d_call: -
cdr3_aa: CASSDRIGTLGAFF
cdr3_nt: TGTGCCAGCAGTGACCGTATAGGCACTTTGGGAGCTTTCTTT

j_call: TRBJ2-7
clone_size: -
v_call: TRBV4-1
d_call: -
cdr3_aa: CASSQVGHNYEQYF
cdr3_nt: TGCGCCAGCAGCCAAGTAGGTCATAACTACGAGCAGTACTTC